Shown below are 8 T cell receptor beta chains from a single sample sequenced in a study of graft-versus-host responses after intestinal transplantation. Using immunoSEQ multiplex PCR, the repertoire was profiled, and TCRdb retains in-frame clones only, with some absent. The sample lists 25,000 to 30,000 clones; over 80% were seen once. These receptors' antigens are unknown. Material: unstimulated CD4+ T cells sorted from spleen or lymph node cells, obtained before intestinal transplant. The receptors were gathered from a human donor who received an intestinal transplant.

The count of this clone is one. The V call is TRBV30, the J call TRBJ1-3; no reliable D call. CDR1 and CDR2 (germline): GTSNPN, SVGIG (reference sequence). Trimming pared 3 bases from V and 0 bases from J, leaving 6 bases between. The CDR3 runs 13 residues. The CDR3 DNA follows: TGTGCCTGGAGGTCAACCTCTGGAAACACCATATATTTT. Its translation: CAWRSTSGNTIYF.

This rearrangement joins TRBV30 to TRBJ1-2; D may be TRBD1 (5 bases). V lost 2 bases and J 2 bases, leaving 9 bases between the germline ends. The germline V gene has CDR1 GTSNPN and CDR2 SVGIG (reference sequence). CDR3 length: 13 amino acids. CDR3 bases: TGTGCCTGGAGTAAAACAGGCAACTATGGCTACACCTTC. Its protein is CAWSKTGNYGYTF.

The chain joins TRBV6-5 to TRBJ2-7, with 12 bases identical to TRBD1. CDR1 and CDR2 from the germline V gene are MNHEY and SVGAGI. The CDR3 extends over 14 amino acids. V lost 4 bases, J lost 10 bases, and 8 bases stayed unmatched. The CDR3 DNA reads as TGTGCCAGCAGTTCAAAAGGGACAGGGGGCCGCCAGTACTTC. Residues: CASSSKGTGGRQYF.

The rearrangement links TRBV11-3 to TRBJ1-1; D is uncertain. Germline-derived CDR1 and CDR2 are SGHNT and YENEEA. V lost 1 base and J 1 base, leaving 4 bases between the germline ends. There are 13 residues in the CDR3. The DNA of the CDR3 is TGTGCCAGCAGCTTAGGACAGAACACTGAAGCTTTCTTT. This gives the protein CASSLGQNTEAFF.

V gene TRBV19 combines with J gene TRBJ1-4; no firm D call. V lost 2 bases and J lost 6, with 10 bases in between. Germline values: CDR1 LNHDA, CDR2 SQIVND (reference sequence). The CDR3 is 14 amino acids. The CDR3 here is CASSIKGGDEKLFF. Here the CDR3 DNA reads TGTGCCAGTAGTATAAAGGGTGGGGATGAAAAACTGTTTTTT.

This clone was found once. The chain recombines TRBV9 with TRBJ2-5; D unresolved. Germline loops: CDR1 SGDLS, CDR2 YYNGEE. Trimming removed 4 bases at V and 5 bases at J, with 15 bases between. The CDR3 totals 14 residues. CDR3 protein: CASSPRYGPETQYF. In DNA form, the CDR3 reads TGTGCCAGCAGCCCCCGTTACGGTCCGGAGACCCAGTACTTC.

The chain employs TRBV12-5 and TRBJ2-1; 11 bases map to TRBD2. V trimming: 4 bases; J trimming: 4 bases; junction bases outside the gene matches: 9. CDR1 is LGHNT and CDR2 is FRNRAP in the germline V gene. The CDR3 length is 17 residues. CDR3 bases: TGTGCTAGTGGTTCCCCTCTAGCGGGGGGCCCTTACAATGAGCAGTTCTTC. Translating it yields CASGSPLAGGPYNEQFF.

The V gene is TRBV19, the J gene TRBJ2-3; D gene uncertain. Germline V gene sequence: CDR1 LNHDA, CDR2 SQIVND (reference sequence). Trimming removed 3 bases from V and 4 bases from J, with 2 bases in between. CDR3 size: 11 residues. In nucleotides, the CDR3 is TGTGCCAGTAGTATTGCAGATACGCAGTATTTT. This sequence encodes CASSIADTQYF.